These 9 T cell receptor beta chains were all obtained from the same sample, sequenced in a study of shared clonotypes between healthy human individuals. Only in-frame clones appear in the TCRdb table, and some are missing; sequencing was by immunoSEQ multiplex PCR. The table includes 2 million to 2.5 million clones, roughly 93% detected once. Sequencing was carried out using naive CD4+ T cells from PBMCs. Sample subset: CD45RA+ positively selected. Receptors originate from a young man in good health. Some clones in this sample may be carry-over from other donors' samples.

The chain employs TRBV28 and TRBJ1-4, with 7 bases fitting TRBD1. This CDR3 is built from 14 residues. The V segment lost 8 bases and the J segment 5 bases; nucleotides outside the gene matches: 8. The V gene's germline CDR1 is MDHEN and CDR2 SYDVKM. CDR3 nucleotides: TGTGCCAGCCACCGGGACAGACAAAATGAAAAACTGTTTTTT. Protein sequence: CASHRDRQNEKLFF.

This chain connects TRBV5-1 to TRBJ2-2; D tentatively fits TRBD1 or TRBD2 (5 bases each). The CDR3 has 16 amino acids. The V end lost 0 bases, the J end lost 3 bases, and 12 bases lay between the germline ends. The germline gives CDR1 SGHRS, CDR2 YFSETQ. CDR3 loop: CASSLAGAGDTGELFF. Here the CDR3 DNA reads TGCGCCAGCAGCTTGGCCGGGGCCGGCGACACCGGGGAGCTGTTTTTT.

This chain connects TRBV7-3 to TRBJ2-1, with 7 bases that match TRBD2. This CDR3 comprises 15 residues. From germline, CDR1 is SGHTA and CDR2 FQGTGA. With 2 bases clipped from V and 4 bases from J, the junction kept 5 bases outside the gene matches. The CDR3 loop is CASSLLASGYNEQFF. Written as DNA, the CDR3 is TGTGCCAGCAGCTTATTGGCTAGCGGATACAATGAGCAGTTCTTC.

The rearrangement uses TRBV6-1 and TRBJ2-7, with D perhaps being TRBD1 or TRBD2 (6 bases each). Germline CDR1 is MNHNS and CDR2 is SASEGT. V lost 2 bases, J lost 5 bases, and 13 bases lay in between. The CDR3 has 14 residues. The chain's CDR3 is CASSEIGGKDEQYF. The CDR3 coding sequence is TGTGCCAGCAGTGAAATAGGGGGGAAAGACGAGCAGTACTTC.

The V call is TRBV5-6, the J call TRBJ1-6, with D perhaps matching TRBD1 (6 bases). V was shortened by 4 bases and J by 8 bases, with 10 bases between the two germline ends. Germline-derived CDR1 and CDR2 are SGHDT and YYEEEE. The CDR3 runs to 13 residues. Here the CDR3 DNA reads TGTGCCAGCAGCGTGGACAGATATTCACCCCTCCACTTT. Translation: CASSVDRYSPLHF. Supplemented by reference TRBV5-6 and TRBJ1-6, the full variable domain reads DAGVTQSPTHLIKTRGQQVTLRCSPKSGHDTVSWYQQALGQGPQFIFQYYEEEERQRGNFPDRFSGHQFPNYSSELNVNALLLGDSALYLCASSVDRYSPLHFGNGTRLTVT.

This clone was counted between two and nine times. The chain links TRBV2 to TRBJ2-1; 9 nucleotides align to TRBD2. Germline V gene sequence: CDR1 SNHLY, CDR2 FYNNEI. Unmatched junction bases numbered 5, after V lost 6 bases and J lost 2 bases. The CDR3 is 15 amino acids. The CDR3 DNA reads TGTGCCAGCAGCGACTTAGCGGGAGCCTACAATGAGCAGTTCTTC. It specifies CASSDLAGAYNEQFF.

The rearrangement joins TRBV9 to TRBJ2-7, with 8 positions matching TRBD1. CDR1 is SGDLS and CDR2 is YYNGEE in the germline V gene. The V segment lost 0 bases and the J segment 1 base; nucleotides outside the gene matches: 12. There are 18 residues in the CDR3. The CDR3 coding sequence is TGTGCCAGCAGCGTAGAGGGACGAGCAGGGACAGGATCCTACGAGCAGTACTTC. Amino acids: CASSVEGRAGTGSYEQYF.

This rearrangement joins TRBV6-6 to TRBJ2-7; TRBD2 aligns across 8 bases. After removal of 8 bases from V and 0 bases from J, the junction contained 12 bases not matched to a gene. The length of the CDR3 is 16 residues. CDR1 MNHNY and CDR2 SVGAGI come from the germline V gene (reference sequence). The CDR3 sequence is CASGTGGWGSSYEQYF. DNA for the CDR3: TGTGCCAGCGGGACGGGAGGGTGGGGGAGCTCCTACGAGCAGTACTTC.

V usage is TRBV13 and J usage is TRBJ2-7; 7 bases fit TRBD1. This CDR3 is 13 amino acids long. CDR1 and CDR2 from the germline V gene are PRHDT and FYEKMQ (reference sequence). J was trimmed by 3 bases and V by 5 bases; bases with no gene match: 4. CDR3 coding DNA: TGTGCCAGCAGCACCAGGGACAGCTACGAGCAGTACTTC. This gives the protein CASSTRDSYEQYF. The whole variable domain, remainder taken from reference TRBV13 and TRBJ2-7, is AAGVIQSPRHLIKEKRETATLKCYPIPRHDTVYWYQQGPGQDPQFLISFYEKMQSDKGSIPDRFSAQQFSDYHSELNMSSLELGDSALYFCASSTRDSYEQYFGPGTRLTVT.